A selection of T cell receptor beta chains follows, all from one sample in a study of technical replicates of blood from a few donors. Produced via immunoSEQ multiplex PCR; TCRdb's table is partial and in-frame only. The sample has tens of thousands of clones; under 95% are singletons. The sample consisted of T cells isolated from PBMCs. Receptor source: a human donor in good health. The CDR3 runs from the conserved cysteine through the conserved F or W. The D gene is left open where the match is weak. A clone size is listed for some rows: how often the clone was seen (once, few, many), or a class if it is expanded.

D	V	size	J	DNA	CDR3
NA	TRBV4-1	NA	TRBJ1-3	TGCGCCAGCAGCCAAGGTGGGGGGAGGACCGGCAAGAGGGGCATATATTTT	CASSQGGGRTGKRGIYF
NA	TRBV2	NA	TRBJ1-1	TGTGCCAGCAGTGAAGCGAGGAACACTGAAGCTTTCTTT	CASSEARNTEAFF
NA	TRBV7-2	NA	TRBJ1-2	TGTGCCAGCAGCTTCAGGACTGCTAACTATGGCTACACCTTC	CASSFRTANYGYTF
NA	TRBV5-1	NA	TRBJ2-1	TGCGCCAGCAGCCTCGGTGGCGGTTCCTACAATGAGCAGTTCTTC	CASSLGGGSYNEQFF
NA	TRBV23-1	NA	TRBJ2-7	TGCGCCAGCAGGACAGGGAGGTACGAGCAGTACTTC	CASRTGRYEQYF
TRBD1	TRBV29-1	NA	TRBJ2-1	TGCAGCGTAAAAGGGGGCACCTACAATGAGCAGTTCTTC	CSVKGGTYNEQFF
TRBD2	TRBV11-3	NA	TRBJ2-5	TGTGCCAGCAGCTTAGATCGGGGGGGCCGAGAGACCCAGTACTTC	CASSLDRGGRETQYF
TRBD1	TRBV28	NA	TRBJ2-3	TGTGCCAGCAGTCCCCCCCTACAGGGGAGCACAGATACGCAGTATTTT	CASSPPLQGSTDTQYF
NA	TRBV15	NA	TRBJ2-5	TGTGCCACCAGCAGAGATAGATCTATGTCTGCCAGGGGGGTTCATCGAGAGACCCAGTACTTC	CATSRDRSMSARGVHRETQYF
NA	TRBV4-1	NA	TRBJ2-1	TGCGCCAGCAGCCAATTAGGCGGGGCTGGACCCTCCTACAATGAGCAGTTCTTC	CASSQLGGAGPSYNEQFF
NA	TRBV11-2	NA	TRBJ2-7	TGTGCCAGCAGCGTAAGAAGGGACACCCCGTTCTACGAGCAGTACTTC	CASSVRRDTPFYEQYF
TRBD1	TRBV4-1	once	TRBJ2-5	TGCGCCAGCAGCCAAGATTTGGACAGGTTGGAGACCCAGTACTTC	CASSQDLDRLETQYF
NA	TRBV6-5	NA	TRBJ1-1	TGTGCCAGCACAGGGCCTATGAACACTGAAGCTTTCTTT	CASTGPMNTEAFF
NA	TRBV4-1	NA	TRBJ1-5	TGCGCCAGCAGCCAAGTCGGTGTGAAGCGGGGGAATCAGCCCCAGCATTTT	CASSQVGVKRGNQPQHF
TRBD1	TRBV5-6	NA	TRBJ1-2	TGTGCCAGCAGCTTGGTCGACAGGGCCTATGGCTACACCTTC	CASSLVDRAYGYTF
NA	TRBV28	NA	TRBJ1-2	TGTGCCAGCACGATACAGGGTTGGGATGGCTACACCTTC	CASTIQGWDGYTF
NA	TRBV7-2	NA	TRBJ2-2	TGTGCCAGCAGTACCGAGACCGGGGAGCTGTTTTTT	CASSTETGELFF
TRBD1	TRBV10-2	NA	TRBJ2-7	TGCGCCAGCCAGGGACAGGGGATCGATGAGCAGTACTTC	CASQGQGIDEQYF
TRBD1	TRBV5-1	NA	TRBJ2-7	TGCGCCAGCAGCTTGGAGTCGCAGGGGGCTCGTGAGCAGTACTTC	CASSLESQGAREQYF
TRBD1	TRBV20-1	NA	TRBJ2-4	TGCAGTGCTCACCGACAGGGCATTCAGTACTTC	CSAHRQGIQYF